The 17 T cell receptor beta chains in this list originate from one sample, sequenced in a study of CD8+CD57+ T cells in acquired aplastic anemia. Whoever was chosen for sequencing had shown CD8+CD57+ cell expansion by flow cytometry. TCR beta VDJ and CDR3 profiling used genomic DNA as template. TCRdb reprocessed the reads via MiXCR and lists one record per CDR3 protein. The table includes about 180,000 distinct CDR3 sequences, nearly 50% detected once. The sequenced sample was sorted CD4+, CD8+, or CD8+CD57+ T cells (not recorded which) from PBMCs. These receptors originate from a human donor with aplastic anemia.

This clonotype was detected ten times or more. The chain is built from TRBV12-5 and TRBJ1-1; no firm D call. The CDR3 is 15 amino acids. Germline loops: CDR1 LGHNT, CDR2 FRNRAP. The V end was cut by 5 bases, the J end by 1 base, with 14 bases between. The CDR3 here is CASGLRTTQNTEAFF. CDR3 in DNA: TGTGCTAGTGGTCTCCGGACGACCCAGAACACTGAAGCTTTCTTT.

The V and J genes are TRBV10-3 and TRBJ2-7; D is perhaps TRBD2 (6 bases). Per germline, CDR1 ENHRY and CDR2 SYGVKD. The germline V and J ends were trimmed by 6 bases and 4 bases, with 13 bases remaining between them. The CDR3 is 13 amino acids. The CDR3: CAISAGSLYEQYF. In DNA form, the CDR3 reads TGTGCCATCAGCGCGGGGTCCCTTTACGAGCAGTACTTC.

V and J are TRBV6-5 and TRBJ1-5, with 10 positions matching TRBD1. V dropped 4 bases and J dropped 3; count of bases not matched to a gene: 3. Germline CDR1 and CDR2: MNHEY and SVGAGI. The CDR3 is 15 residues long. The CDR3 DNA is TGTGCCAGCAGTTTGGGACAGGGGATCAATCAGCCCCAGCATTTT. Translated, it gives CASSLGQGINQPQHF.

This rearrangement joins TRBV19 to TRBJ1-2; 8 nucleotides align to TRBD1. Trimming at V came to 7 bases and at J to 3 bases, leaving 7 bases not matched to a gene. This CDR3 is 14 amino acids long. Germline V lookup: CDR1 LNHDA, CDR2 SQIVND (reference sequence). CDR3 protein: CASTSGQGDYGYTF. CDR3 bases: TGTGCCAGTACCTCAGGACAGGGTGACTATGGCTACACCTTC. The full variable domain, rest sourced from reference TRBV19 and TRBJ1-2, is DGGITQSPKYLFRKEGQNVTLSCEQNLNHDAMYWYRQDPGQGLRLIYYSQIVNDFQKGDIAEGYSVSREKKESFPLTVTSAQKNPTAFYLCASTSGQGDYGYTFGSGTRLTVV.

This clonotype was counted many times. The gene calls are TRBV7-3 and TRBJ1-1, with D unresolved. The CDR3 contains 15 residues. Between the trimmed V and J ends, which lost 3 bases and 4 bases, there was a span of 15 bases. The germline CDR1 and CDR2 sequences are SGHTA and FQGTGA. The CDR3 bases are TGTGCCAGCAGCTTGGGTGGGCAGGTGGGCACTGAAGCTTTCTTT. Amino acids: CASSLGGQVGTEAFF.

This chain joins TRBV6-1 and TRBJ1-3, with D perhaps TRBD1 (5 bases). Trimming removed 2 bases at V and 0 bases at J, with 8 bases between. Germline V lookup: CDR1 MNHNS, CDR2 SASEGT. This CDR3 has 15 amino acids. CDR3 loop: CASSERDLSGNTIYF. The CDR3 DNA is TGTGCCAGCAGTGAACGGGACCTCTCTGGAAACACCATATATTTT.

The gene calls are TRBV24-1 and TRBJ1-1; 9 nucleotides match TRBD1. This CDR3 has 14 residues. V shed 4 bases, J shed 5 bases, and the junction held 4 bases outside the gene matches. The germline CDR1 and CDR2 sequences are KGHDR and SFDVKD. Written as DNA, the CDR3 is TGTGCCACCAGTGACACGGGACAGGGAACTGAAGCTTTCTTT. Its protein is CATSDTGQGTEAFF.

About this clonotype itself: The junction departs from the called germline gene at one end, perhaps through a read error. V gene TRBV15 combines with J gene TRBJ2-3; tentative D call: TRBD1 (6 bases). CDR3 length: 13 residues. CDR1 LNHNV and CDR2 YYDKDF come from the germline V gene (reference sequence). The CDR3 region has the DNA TGTGCCACCAGCAGTGCTACACAGGGCCGGCAGTGTTTT. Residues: CATSSATQGRQCF.

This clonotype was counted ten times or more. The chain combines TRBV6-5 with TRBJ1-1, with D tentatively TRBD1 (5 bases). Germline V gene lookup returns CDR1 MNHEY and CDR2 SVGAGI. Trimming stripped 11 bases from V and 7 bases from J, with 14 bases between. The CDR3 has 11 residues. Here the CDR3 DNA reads TGTGCCTCAAATACCGGGGGTGAAGCTTTCTTT. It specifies CASNTGGEAFF.

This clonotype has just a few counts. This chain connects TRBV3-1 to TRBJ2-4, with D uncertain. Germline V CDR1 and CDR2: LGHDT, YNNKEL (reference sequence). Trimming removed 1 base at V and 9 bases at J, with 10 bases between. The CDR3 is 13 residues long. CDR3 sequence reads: CASSQGPQRIQYF. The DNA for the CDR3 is TGTGCCAGCAGCCAAGGTCCTCAGCGCATTCAGTACTTC. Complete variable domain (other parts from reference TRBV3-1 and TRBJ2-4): DTAVSQTPKYLVTQMGNDKSIKCEQNLGHDTMYWYKQDSKKFLKIMFSYNNKELIINETVPNRFSPKSPDKAHLNLHINSLELGDSAVYFCASSQGPQRIQYFGAGTRLSVL.

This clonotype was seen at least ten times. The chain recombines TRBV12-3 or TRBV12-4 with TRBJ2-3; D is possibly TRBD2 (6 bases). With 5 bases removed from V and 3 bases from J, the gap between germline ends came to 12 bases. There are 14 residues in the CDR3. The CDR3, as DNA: TGTGCCAGCAGTCAACGGCGGGGAACAGATACGCAGTATTTT. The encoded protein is CASSQRRGTDTQYF.

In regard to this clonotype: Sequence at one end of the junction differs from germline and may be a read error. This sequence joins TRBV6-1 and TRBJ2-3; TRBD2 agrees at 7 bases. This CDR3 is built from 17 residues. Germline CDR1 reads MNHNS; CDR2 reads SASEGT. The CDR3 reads CASSRGPSGRNTDTRYF. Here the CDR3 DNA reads TGTGCCAGCAGTCGAGGCCCTAGCGGTCGTAACACAGATACGCGGTATTTT.

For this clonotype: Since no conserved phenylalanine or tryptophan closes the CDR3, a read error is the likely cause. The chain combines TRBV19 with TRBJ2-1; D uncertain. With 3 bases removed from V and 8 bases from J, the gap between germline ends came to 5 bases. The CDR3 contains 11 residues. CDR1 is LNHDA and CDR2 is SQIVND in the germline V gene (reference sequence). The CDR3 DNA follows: TGTGCCAGTAGTATCACGGATGAGCAGTTCCTC. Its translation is CASSITDEQFL.

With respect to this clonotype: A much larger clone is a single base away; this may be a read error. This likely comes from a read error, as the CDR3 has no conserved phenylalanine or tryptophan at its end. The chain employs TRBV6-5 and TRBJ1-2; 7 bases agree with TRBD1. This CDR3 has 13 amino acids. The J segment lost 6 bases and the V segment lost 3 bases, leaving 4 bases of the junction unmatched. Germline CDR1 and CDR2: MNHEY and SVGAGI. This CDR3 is CASSYLGTDGYTL. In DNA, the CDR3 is TGTGCCAGCAGTTATCTCGGGACAGATGGCTACACCCTC.

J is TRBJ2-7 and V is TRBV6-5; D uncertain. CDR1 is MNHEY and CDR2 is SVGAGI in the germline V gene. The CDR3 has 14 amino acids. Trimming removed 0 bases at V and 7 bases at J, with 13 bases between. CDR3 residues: CASSYSTALGEQYF. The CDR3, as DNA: TGTGCCAGCAGTTACTCGACGGCCCTCGGGGAGCAGTACTTC.

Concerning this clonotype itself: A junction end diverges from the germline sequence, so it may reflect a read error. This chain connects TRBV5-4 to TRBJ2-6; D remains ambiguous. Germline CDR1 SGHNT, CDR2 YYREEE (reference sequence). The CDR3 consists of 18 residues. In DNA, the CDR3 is TGCGCCAGCAGCTTGGGCGTAAACCGCCTCTCTGGGGCCAACGTCCTGACTTTC. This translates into CASSLGVNRLSGANVLTF.

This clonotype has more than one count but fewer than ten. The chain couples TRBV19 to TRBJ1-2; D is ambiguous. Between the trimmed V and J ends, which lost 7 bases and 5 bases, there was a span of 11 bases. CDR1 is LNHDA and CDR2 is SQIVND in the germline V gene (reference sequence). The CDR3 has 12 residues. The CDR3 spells CASTDPGYGYTF. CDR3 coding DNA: TGTGCCAGTACGGACCCGGGATATGGCTACACCTTC. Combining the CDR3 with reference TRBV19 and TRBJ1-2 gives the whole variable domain DGGITQSPKYLFRKEGQNVTLSCEQNLNHDAMYWYRQDPGQGLRLIYYSQIVNDFQKGDIAEGYSVSREKKESFPLTVTSAQKNPTAFYLCASTDPGYGYTFGSGTRLTVV.